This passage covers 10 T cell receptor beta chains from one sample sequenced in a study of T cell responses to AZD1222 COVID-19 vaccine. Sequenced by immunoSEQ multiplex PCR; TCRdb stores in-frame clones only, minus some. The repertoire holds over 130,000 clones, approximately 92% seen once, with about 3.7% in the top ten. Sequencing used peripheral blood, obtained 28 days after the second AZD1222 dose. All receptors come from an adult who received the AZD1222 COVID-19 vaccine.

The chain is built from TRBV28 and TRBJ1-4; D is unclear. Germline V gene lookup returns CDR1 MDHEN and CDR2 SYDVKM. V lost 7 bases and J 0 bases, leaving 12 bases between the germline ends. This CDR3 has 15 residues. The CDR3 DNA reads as TGTGCCAGCACTCCTACGGGTCCAACTAATGAAAAACTGTTTTTT. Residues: CASTPTGPTNEKLFF.

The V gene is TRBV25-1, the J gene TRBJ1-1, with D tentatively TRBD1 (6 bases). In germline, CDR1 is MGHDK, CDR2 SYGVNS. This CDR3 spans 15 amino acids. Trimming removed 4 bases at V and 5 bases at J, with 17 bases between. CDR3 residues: CASSVEAGAPTEAFF. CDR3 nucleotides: TGTGCCAGCAGTGTAGAGGCGGGGGCTCCGACTGAAGCTTTCTTT.

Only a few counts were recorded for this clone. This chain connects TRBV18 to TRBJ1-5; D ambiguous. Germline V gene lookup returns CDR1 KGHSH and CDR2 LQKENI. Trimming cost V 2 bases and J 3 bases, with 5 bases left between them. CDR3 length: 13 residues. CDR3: CASSPEHNQPQHF. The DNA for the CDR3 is TGTGCCAGCTCACCAGAACACAATCAGCCCCAGCATTTT.

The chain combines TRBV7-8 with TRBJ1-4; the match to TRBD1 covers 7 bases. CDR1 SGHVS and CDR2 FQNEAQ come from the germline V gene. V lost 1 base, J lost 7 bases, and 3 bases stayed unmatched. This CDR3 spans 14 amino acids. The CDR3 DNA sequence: TGTGCCAGCAGCTTAGACAGGGGAAGTGAAAAACTGTTTTTT. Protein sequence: CASSLDRGSEKLFF. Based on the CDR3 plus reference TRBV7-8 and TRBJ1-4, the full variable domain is GAGVSQSPRYKVAKRGQDVALRCDPISGHVSLFWYQQALGQGPEFLTYFQNEAQLDKSGLPSDRFFAERPEGSVSTLKIQRTQQEDSAVYLCASSLDRGSEKLFFGSGTQLSVL.

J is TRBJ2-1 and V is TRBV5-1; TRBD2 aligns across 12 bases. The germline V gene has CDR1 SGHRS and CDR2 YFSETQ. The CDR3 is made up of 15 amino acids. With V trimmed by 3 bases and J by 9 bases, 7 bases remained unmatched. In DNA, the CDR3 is TGCGCCAGCAGCTCCCGGACTAGCGGGAAAGGTGAGCAGTTCTTC. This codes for CASSSRTSGKGEQFF.

This CDR3 reads CAWAQMPSGRGNEQFF. The CDR3 nucleotides are TGTGCCTGGGCCCAAATGCCTAGCGGAAGGGGGAATGAGCAGTTCTTC. This chain connects TRBV30 to TRBJ2-1; D possibly corresponds to TRBD2 (7 bases). The CDR3 spans 16 residues. CDR1 is GTSNPN and CDR2 is SVGIG in the germline V gene (reference sequence). V gave up 5 bases and J gave up 7 bases, with 24 bases separating them.

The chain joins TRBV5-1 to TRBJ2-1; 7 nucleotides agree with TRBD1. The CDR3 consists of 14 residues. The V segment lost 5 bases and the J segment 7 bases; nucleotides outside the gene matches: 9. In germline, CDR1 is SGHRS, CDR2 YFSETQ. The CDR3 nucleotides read TGCGCCAGCAGTCTCCGGGACAGTCTTAATGAGCAGTTCTTC. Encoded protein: CASSLRDSLNEQFF.

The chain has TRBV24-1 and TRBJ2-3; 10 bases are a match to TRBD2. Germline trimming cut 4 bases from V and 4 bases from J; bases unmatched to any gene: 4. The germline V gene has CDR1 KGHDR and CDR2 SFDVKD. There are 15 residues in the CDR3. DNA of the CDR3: TGTGCCACCAGTGAGGTGAGCGGGAGGGCAGATACGCAGTATTTT. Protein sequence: CATSEVSGRADTQYF.

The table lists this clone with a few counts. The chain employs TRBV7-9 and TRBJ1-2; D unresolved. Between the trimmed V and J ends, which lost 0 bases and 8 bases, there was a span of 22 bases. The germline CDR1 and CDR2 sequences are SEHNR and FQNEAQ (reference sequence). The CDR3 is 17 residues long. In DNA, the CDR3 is TGTGCCAGCAGCTTAGCGTTCCGGGATGGGGTCGTAGGCGGCTACACCTTC. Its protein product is CASSLAFRDGVVGGYTF.

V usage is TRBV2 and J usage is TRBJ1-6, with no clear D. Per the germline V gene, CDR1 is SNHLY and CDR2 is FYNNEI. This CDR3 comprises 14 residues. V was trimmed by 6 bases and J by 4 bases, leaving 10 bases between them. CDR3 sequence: CASRGSDYNSPLHF. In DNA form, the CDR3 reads TGTGCCAGCAGGGGGTCGGATTATAATTCACCCCTCCACTTT.